The clone carrying this T cell receptor (beta chain) was recorded only once. The antigen is unknown. In the source study's methods: Sequence data from immunoSEQ were junction-only and lacked quality scores; consequently, filtering differed. Clones were read by immunoSEQ multiplex PCR, and TCRdb kept only the in-frame ones, dropping some. V and J calls plus clone size are reproduced from that table; the DNA served to infer D and trimming. The sample has just over 2,000,000 clones, 85% to 95% seen once. These data come from a study of shared clonotypes between healthy human individuals. General study points: Clonotypes shared by all four sorted-subset donors had higher generation probabilities than non-shared clonotypes. A small donor pool kept down the genetic and exposure-history diversity that was represented. The naive CD4 repertoires of a handful of donors were compared, and approximately 5% of clonotypes were shared.

This CDR3 is built from 15 residues. J was trimmed by 7 bases and V by 0 bases; bases with no gene match: 10. The V gene's germline CDR1 is SGHDT and CDR2 YYEEEE. The sequence was obtained from a man aged 18 to 35 in good health. Sequencing was carried out using naive CD4+ T cells sorted from blood. Subset denoted: CD45RA+ positively selected. The V call is TRBV5-6, the J call TRBJ2-7; 7 nucleotides line up with TRBD1. The CDR3 sequence is CASSLGLSTGVEQYF. In DNA form, the CDR3 reads TGTGCCAGCAGCTTGGGATTGTCCACAGGGGTTGAGCAGTACTTC.